This is a list of T cell receptor beta chains from one sample in a study of immune cell composition in non-small cell lung cancer. TCRdb's copy holds only in-frame clones and misses some; the assay was immunoSEQ multiplex PCR. The repertoire includes several thousand clones, approximately 80% of them detected once, and 8% to 10% sits in the top ten. Sequencing used non-adjacent lung tissue. These receptors all stem from a human donor with non-small cell lung cancer. Each CDR3 is given with its conserved first and last residue. A D gene is named only where the DNA matches it firmly. Clone size is shown for a subset of rows, as once, few, many or a class of expanded clone.

TRBJ1-5 TRBV5-5 . . TGTGCCAGCAGCTTTGCTTCGACTAGGTACGATCAGCCCCAGCATTTT CASSFASTRYDQPQHF
TRBJ1-2 TRBV13 . . TGTGCCAGCAGCTTAGGTACGGGAGACTATGGCTACACCTTC CASSLGTGDYGYTF
TRBJ2-3 TRBV5-4 . . TGTGCCAGCAGCTTAGAACTCACGGGAGATACGCAGTATTTT CASSLELTGDTQYF
TRBJ2-1 TRBV7-9 TRBD2 . TGTGCCAGCAGCTTCCCGTCCGGGACTAGTTTGTTCTTC CASSFPSGTSLFF
TRBJ1-2 TRBV18 TRBD1 . TGTGCCAGCTCACCGGGACAGGGGAGCTATGGCTACACCTTC CASSPGQGSYGYTF
TRBJ2-5 TRBV11-2 . . TGTGCCAGCAGCTTCCACCAGGGAGAGACCCAGTACTTC CASSFHQGETQYF
TRBJ1-1 TRBV2 . . TGTGCCACTCTCAGGGAAACGGACACTGAAGCTTTCTTT CATLRETDTEAFF
TRBJ1-1 TRBV5-1 . . TGCGCCAGCAGGCGGACAGCCGGGGACGCTTTCTTT CASRRTAGDAFF
TRBJ2-1 TRBV5-1 . . TGCGCCAGCAACGAGGTGGCGGCGGCCCTCGGCAATGAGCAGTTCTTC CASNEVAAALGNEQFF
TRBJ2-1 TRBV5-4 TRBD2 . TGTGCCAGCAGCTTGACGGGGAGCGGGACCCACAATGAGCAGTTCTTC CASSLTGSGTHNEQFF
TRBJ2-7 TRBV28 . . TGTGCCAGCAGTTTACCCTACTACGAGCAGTACTTC CASSLPYYEQYF
TRBJ2-1 TRBV4-2 . . TGTGCCAGCAGCCAAGGTCCAGGATGGAACAATGAGCAGTTCTTC CASSQGPGWNNEQFF
TRBJ2-7 TRBV18 . . TGTGCCAGCTCACCACCAGTCGCCAGTCCCTACGAGCAGTACTTC CASSPPVASPYEQYF
TRBJ1-1 TRBV19 . . TGTGCCAGTAGTATTACGGTGGGGCGGACGAACACTGAAGCTTTCTTT CASSITVGRTNTEAFF
TRBJ2-7 TRBV19 . . TGTGCCAGTAGTATAGATCAAGGCGGAGACGAGCAGTACTTC CASSIDQGGDEQYF
TRBJ2-5 TRBV15 TRBD2 . TGTGCCACCAGCAGAGGGGGCGGGGGGGCCTTTCAAGAGACCCAGTACTTC CATSRGGGGAFQETQYF
TRBJ1-1 TRBV9 TRBD1 few TGTGCCAGCAGCCCTCTGACAGGGAGGACTGAAGCTTTCTTT CASSPLTGRTEAFF
TRBJ2-1 TRBV7-6 TRBD1 . TGTGCCAGCAGCCCACGGGACAGCATAGAGCAGTTCTTC CASSPRDSIEQFF
TRBJ2-1 TRBV2 . . TGTGCCAGCACAACAGGATACAATGAGCAGTTCTTC CASTTGYNEQFF
TRBJ2-5 TRBV4-2 . once TGTGCCAGCAGCCAAGATTTTGGGGGTGGGGGGAAAGAGACCCAGTACTTC CASSQDFGGGGKETQYF
TRBJ1-1 TRBV5-8 TRBD1 . TGTGCCAGCACCCTACAGGGGGGAAAGACTGAAGCTTTCTTT CASTLQGGKTEAFF
TRBJ1-2 TRBV5-3 . . TGTGCCAGCAGCTCTCTCAGGCTCTACACCTTC CASSSLRLYTF
TRBJ1-1 TRBV6-1 TRBD1 . TGTGCCAGTGCTGACATACCGTACAGACAGGGAGCTTTCTTT CASADIPYRQGAFF
TRBJ2-1 TRBV15 TRBD1 . TGTGCCACCAGCAGACCCAAGGGACAGGGCTCCTACAATGAGCAGTTCTTC CATSRPKGQGSYNEQFF
TRBJ2-5 TRBV7-2 TRBD2 . TGTGCCAGCAGCTTAGCTGGGACTAGCGGGGGGTCGAGAGAGACCCAGTACTTC CASSLAGTSGGSRETQYF